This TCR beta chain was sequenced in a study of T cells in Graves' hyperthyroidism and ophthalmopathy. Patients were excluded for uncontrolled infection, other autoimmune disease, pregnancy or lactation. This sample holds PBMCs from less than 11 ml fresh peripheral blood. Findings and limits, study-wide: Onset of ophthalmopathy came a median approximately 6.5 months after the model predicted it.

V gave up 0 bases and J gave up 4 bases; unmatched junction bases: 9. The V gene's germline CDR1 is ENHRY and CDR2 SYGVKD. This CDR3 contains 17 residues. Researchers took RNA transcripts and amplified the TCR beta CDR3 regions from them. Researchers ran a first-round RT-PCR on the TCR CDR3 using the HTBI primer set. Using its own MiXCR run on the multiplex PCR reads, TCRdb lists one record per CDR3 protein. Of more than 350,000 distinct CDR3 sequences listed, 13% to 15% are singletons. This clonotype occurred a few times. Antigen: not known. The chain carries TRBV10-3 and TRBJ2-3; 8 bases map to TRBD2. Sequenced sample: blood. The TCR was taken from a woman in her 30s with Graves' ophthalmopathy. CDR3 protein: CAISESSGALVPDTQYF. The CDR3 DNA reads TGTGCCATCAGTGAGTCTAGCGGGGCTCTGGTTCCAGATACGCAGTATTTT.